Listed here are 5 T cell receptor beta chains from one sample, sequenced in a study of blood T cells in healthy people across ages. Using a J-beta primer mix together with a sample-barcoded 5' primer, a second PCR was run for about 7 to 12 cycles. TCRdb independently ran MiXCR on the 5' RACE reads; one entry per CDR3 protein. The sample consists of around 1,000,000 distinct CDR3 sequences, around 27% of them appearing once. This sample was shared with a second study, whose subject was T cells of mothers and their children.

What was sequenced was blood. The source of these receptors is a girl aged 2 to 10 in good health.

The rearrangement links TRBV28 to TRBJ2-4, with D perhaps TRBD2 (6 bases). Deletions cut 11 bases from V and 1 base from J, with 18 bases between. The germline V gene has CDR1 MDHEN and CDR2 SYDVKM. The CDR3 spans 15 residues. The CDR3 is CASEEGIKAKNIQYF. The CDR3 DNA reads TGTGCCTCCGAGGAGGGGATCAAGGCCAAAAACATTCAGTACTTC. Filled out from reference TRBV28 and TRBJ2-4, the complete variable domain reads DVKVTQSSRYLVKRTGEKVFLECVQDMDHENMFWYRQDPGLGLRLIYFSYDVKMKEKGDIPEGYSVSREKKERFSLILESASTNQTSMYLCASEEGIKAKNIQYFGAGTRLSVL.

This clonotype was counted only a few times. The chain has TRBV24-1 and TRBJ2-1; perhaps TRBD1 as D (5 bases). CDR1 is KGHDR, CDR2 SFDVKD, per germline. The length of the CDR3 is 17 residues. Trimming cost V 3 bases and J 8 bases, with 22 bases left between them. Written as DNA, the CDR3 is TGTGCCACCAGTGATACTGCTTGGGGCACAGGTTGGGATGAGCAGTTCTTC. It yields the protein CATSDTAWGTGWDEQFF.

The table lists this clonotype with a few counts. The V gene is TRBV18, the J gene TRBJ2-5; the D gene is possibly TRBD1 (5 bases). This CDR3 has 15 residues. CDR1 and CDR2 (germline): KGHSH, LQKENI. V lost 6 bases to trimming and J lost 4 bases, with 18 bases between them. This CDR3 is CASSHMEGVGETQYF. Written as DNA, the CDR3 is TGTGCCAGCTCCCACATGGAAGGGGTTGGAGAGACCCAGTACTTC.

This clonotype was seen a handful of times. The chain recombines TRBV11-3 with TRBJ1-1, with D unresolved. Germline CDR1 and CDR2: SGHNT and YENEEA. The germline V and J ends were trimmed by 5 bases and 4 bases, with 17 bases remaining between them. The CDR3 length is 15 residues. CDR3 region: CASSPSWDSGTEAFF. The DNA for the CDR3 is TGTGCCAGCAGCCCCAGTTGGGATTCTGGCACTGAAGCTTTCTTT.

This clonotype was found a few times. This sequence joins TRBV6-5 and TRBJ1-4; D call uncertain. This CDR3 has 15 amino acids. Germline V gives CDR1 MNHEY, CDR2 SVGAGI. Trimming pared 3 bases from V and 6 bases from J, leaving 14 bases between. The DNA of the CDR3 is TGTGCCAGCAGTTATCACCAGGAGACTCATGAAAAACTGTTTTTT. Residues: CASSYHQETHEKLFF.